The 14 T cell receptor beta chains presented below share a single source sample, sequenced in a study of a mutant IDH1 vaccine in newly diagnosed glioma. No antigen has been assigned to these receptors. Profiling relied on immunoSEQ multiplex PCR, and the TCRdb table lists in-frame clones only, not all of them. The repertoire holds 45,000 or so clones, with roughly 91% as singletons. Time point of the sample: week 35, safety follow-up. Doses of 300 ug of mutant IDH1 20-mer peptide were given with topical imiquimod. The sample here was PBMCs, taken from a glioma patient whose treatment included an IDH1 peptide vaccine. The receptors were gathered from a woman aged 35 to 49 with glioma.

CDR3 amino acids: CASSRQGELFF. The DNA of the CDR3 is TGTGCCAGCAGCCGCCAGGGGGAGCTGTTTTTT. The chain uses TRBV7-9 and TRBJ2-2; D is unclear. The V gene's germline CDR1 is SEHNR and CDR2 FQNEAQ (reference sequence). V lost 5 bases to trimming and J lost 8 bases, with 6 bases between them. This CDR3 comprises 11 residues.

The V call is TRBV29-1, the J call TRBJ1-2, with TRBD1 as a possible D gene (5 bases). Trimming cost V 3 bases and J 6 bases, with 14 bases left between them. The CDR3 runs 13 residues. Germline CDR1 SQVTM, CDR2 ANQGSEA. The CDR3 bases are TGCAGCGTTGACGAACCTTTGGGGGATGGCTACACCTTC. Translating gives CSVDEPLGDGYTF. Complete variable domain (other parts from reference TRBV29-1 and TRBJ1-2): SAVISQKPSRDICQRGTSLTIQCQVDSQVTMMFWYRQQPGQSLTLIATANQGSEATYESGFVIDKFPISRPNLTFSTLTVSNMSPEDSSIYLCSVDEPLGDGYTFGSGTRLTVV.

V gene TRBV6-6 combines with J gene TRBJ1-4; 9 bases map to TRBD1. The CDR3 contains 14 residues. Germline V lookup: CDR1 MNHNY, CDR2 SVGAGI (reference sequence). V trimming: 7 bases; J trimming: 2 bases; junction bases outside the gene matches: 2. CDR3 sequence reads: CASNRGQTNEKLFF. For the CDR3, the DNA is TGTGCCAGCAACAGGGGGCAGACTAATGAAAAACTGTTTTTT.

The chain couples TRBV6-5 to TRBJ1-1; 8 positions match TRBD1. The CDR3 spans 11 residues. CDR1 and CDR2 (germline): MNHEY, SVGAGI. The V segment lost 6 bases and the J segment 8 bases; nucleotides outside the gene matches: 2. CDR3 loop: CASRRQGEAFF. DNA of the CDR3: TGTGCCAGCAGAAGACAGGGGGAAGCTTTCTTT.

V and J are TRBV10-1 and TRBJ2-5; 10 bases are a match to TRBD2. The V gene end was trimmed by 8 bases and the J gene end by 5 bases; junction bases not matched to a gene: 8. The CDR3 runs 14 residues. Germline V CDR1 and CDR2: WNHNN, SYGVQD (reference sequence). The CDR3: CASGTSGALETQYF. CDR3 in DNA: TGCGCCAGCGGCACTAGCGGGGCGTTGGAGACCCAGTACTTC.

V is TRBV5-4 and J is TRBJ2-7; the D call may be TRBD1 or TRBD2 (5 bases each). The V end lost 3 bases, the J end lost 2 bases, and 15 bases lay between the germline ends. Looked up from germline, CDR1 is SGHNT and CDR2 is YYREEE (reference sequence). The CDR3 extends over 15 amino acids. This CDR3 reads CASSSRGDGAYEQYF. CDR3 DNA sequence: TGTGCCAGCAGCTCCCGAGGGGACGGGGCCTACGAGCAGTACTTC.

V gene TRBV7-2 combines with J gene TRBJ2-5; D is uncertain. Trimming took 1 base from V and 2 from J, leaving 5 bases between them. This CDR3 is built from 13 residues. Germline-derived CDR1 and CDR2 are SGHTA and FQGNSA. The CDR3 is CASSLGPQETQYF. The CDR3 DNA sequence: TGTGCCAGCAGCTTAGGCCCGCAAGAGACCCAGTACTTC. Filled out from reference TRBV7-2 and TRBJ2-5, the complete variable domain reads GAGVSQSPSNKVTEKGKDVELRCDPISGHTALYWYRQSLGQGLEFLIYFQGNSAPDKSGLPSDRFSAERTGGSVSTLTIQRTQQEDSAVYLCASSLGPQETQYFGPGTRLLVL.

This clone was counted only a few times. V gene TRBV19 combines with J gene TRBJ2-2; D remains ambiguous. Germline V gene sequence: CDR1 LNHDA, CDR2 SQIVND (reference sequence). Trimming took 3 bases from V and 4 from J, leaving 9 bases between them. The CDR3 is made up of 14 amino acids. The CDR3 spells CASSIWDFTGELFF. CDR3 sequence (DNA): TGTGCCAGTAGTATCTGGGATTTCACCGGGGAGCTGTTTTTT.

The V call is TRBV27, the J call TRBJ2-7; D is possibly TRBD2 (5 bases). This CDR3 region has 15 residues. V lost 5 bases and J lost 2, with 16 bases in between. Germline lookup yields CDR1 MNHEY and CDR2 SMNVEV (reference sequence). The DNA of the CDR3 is TGTGCCAGCAGTCAAAGGGCCATCGGGGCCTACGAGCAGTACTTC. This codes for CASSQRAIGAYEQYF.

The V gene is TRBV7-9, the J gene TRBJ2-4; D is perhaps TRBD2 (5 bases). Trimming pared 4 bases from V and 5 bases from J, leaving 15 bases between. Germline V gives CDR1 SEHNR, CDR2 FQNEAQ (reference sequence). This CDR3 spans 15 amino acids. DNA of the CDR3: TGTGCCAGCAGCTCCCCGAGGGCCCTAGAAAACATTCAGTACTTC. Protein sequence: CASSSPRALENIQYF.

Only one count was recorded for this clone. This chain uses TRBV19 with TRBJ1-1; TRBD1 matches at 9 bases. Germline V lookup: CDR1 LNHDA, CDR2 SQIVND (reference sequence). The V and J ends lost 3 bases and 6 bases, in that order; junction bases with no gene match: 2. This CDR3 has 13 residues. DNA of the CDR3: TGTGCCAGTAGTATGGGACAGGGATCTGAAGCTTTCTTT. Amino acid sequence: CASSMGQGSEAFF.

The CDR3: CASSIDWRTTGSYYGYTF. As DNA, the CDR3 is TGTGCCAGTAGTATAGATTGGAGGACTACCGGCTCTTACTATGGCTACACCTTC. The genes are TRBV19 and TRBJ1-2; no clear D. Germline V gene data show CDR1 as LNHDA and CDR2 as SQIVND (reference sequence). Trimming removed 0 bases at V and 3 bases at J, with 20 bases between. The CDR3 spans 18 residues.

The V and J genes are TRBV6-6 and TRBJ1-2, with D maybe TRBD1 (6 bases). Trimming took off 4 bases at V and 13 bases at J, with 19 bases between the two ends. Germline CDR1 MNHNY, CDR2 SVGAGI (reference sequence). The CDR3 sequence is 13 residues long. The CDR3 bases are TGTGCCAGCAGTTCCGACAGGAGCCGACCGGGCACCTTC. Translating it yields CASSSDRSRPGTF.

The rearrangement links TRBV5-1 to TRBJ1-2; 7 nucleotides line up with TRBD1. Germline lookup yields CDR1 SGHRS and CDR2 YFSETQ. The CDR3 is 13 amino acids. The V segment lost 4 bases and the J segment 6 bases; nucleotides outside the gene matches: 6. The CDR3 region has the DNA TGCGCCAGCAGCCTCAGGGGGACAGATGGCTACACCTTC. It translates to CASSLRGTDGYTF.